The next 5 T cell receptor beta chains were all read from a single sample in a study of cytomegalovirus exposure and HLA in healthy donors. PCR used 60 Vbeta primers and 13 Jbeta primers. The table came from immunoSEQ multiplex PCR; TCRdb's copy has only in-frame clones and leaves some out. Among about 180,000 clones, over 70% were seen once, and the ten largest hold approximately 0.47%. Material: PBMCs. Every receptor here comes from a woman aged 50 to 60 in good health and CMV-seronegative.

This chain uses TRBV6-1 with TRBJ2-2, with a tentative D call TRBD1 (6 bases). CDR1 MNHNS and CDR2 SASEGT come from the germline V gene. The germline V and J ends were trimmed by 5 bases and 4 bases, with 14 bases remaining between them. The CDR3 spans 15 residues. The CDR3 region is CASSKDRDRTGELFF. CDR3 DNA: TGTGCCAGCAGTAAGGACAGAGACCGCACCGGGGAGCTGTTTTTT.

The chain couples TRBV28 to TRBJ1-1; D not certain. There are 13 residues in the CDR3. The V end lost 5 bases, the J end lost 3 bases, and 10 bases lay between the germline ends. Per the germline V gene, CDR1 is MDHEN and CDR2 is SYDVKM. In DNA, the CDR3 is TGTGCCAGCAGTGCCCTACCGGACACTGAAGCTTTCTTT. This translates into CASSALPDTEAFF.

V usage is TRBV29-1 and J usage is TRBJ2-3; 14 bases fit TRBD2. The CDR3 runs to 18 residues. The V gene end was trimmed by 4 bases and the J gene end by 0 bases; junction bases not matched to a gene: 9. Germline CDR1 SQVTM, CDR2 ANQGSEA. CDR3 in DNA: TGCAGCGTTGCGGGATGGACTAGCGGGGGGTCCAGCACAGATACGCAGTATTTT. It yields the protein CSVAGWTSGGSSTDTQYF.

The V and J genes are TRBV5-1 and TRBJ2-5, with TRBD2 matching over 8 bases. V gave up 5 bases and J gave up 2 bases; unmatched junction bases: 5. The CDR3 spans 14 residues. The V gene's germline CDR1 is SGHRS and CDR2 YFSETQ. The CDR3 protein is CASRPGGGQETQYF. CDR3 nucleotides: TGCGCCAGCAGGCCAGGCGGGGGGCAAGAGACCCAGTACTTC.

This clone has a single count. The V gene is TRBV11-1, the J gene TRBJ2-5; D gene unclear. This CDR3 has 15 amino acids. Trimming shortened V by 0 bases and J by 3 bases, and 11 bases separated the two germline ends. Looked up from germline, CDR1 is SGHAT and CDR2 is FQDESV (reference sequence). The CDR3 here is CASSLAPQAEETQYF. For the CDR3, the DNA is TGTGCCAGCAGCTTAGCGCCCCAGGCAGAAGAGACCCAGTACTTC. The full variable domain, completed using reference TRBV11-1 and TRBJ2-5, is EAEVAQSPRYKITEKSQAVAFWCDPISGHATLYWYRQILGQGPELLVQFQDESVVDDSQLPKDRFSAERLKGVDSTLKIQPAELGDSAMYLCASSLAPQAEETQYFGPGTRLLVL.